This paragraph reports one TCR beta chain. What it binds is unknown. TCRdb re-called the reads with MiXCR, one entry per CDR3 protein. The sample has about 770,000 distinct CDR3 sequences, just under 30% seen once. The source of the sample is a study of T cell repertoires in cytomegalovirus infection. About the study: CMV epitopes in the study were HLA-C-restricted (recently identified) and HLA-B-restricted (well studied).

V dropped 5 bases and J dropped 1 base, with 15 bases sitting between them. This CDR3 is built from 15 residues. Per the germline V gene, CDR1 is PRHDT and CDR2 is FYEKMQ (reference sequence). General study points: CMV-specific TCR beta clonotypes restricted by HLA-C were the ones dominating the ex vivo response.

The receptor comes from a human donor in good health (CMV status not recorded). Some clones in this sample may be carry-over from other donors' samples. This chain links TRBV13 with TRBJ2-7; D unclear. Material: cultured CD8+ T cells from PBMCs, obtained from culture after CMV antigen stimulation. CDR3 sequence: CASSPGRAPSYEQYF. The DNA for the CDR3 is TGTGCCAGCAGCCCGGGCCGGGCTCCTTCCTACGAGCAGTACTTC.